The 20 T cell receptor beta chains in this list originate from one sample, sequenced in a study of T cell responses to AZD1222 COVID-19 vaccine. The table came from immunoSEQ multiplex PCR; TCRdb's copy has only in-frame clones and leaves some out. The table records 150,000 to 200,000 clones, about 90% of them present only once. The sequenced sample was peripheral blood, obtained on day 0 of AZD1222 vaccination. The source of these receptors is an adult in good health.

The chain's CDR3 is CASSPQSGGGGSPLHF. DNA for the CDR3: TGTGCCAGCAGCCCACAAAGCGGGGGGGGCGGTTCACCCCTCCACTTT. V is TRBV7-2 and J is TRBJ1-6, with D tentatively TRBD1 (6 bases). The germline CDR1 and CDR2 sequences are SGHTA and FQGNSA. The CDR3 runs 16 residues. Trimming stripped 5 bases from V and 9 bases from J, with 20 bases between.

The rearrangement links TRBV28 to TRBJ1-4; no clear D. CDR3 length: 15 amino acids. Per the germline V gene, CDR1 is MDHEN and CDR2 is SYDVKM. Trimming shortened V by 3 bases and J by 0 bases, and 8 bases separated the two germline ends. The CDR3 DNA reads TGTGCCAGCAGTTTTAGGGTCGCAACTAATGAAAAACTGTTTTTT. It yields the protein CASSFRVATNEKLFF.

The chain joins TRBV19 to TRBJ2-1, with 14 positions matching TRBD2. The J segment lost 7 bases and the V segment lost 6 bases, leaving 2 bases of the junction unmatched. The CDR3 is 14 residues long. Germline-derived CDR1 and CDR2 are LNHDA and SQIVND (reference sequence). The chain's CDR3 is CASRGLAGVNEQFF. CDR3 DNA sequence: TGTGCCAGTAGGGGACTAGCGGGAGTTAATGAGCAGTTCTTC.

The chain uses TRBV29-1 and TRBJ1-1; D gene ambiguous. Germline lookup yields CDR1 SQVTM and CDR2 ANQGSEA. The length of the CDR3 is 13 residues. Trimming stripped 6 bases from V and 2 bases from J, with 13 bases between. CDR3 in DNA: TGCAGCGTGGCGAGGCAGTCCAACACTGAAGCTTTCTTT. The encoded protein is CSVARQSNTEAFF.

This rearrangement joins TRBV5-5 to TRBJ1-1; 7 positions match TRBD1. Per germline, CDR1 SGHKS and CDR2 YYEKEE (reference sequence). This CDR3 contains 15 residues. V was clipped by 3 bases and J by 3 bases; unmatched bases: 8. This CDR3 is CASSYRGRGDTEAFF. The CDR3 DNA follows: TGTGCCAGCAGCTACAGGGGTCGGGGGGACACTGAAGCTTTCTTT. The whole variable domain, remainder taken from reference TRBV5-5 and TRBJ1-1, is DAGVTQSPTHLIKTRGQQVTLRCSPISGHKSVSWYQQVLGQGPQFIFQYYEKEERGRGNFPDRFSARQFPNYSSELNVNALLLGDSALYLCASSYRGRGDTEAFFGQGTRLTVV.

The V gene is TRBV7-2, the J gene TRBJ2-7; 8 bases are shared with TRBD2. V was clipped by 6 bases and J by 6 bases; unmatched bases: 7. The CDR3 contains 13 residues. Looked up from germline, CDR1 is SGHTA and CDR2 is FQGNSA. The CDR3 region is CASSPGLAGEQYF. CDR3 bases: TGTGCCAGCAGTCCCGGACTAGCTGGCGAGCAGTACTTC.

Written as DNA, the CDR3 is TGTGCCAGTAGTTTTGACAGGGGGGAAAATCAGCCCCAGCATTTT. It is translated as CASSFDRGENQPQHF. This sequence joins TRBV19 and TRBJ1-5, with TRBD1 matching over 9 bases. CDR1 is LNHDA and CDR2 is SQIVND in the germline V gene (reference sequence). The CDR3 has 15 amino acids. V dropped 5 bases and J dropped 4; count of bases not matched to a gene: 6. The variable domain in full, completed from reference TRBV19 and TRBJ1-5, reads DGGITQSPKYLFRKEGQNVTLSCEQNLNHDAMYWYRQDPGQGLRLIYYSQIVNDFQKGDIAEGYSVSREKKESFPLTVTSAQKNPTAFYLCASSFDRGENQPQHFGDGTRLSIL.

The V gene is TRBV20-1, the J gene TRBJ1-5, with TRBD1 matching 8 bases. The CDR3 consists of 19 residues. Per the germline V gene, CDR1 is DFQATT and CDR2 is SNEGSKA (reference sequence). V lost 3 bases to trimming and J lost 0 bases; unmatched junction nucleotides: 16. Written as DNA, the CDR3 is TGCAGTGCTAGTAGTGCCCCGACAGGGGTATTGGATAGCAATCAGCCCCAGCATTTT. This gives the protein CSASSAPTGVLDSNQPQHF.

Details on this clone: An end of the junction does not agree with germline; a read error may underlie this. The chain employs TRBV30 and TRBJ1-1; perhaps TRBD1 as D (5 bases). The germline V gene encodes CDR1 GTSNPN and CDR2 SVGIG (reference sequence). The length of the CDR3 is 13 residues. CDR3 nucleotide sequence: TGTGCCTGGAGAATCGGGGCGGCGAATCGAGAAGGATTT. Translating gives CAWRIGAANREGF.

J is TRBJ1-5 and V is TRBV9, with a tentative D call TRBD1 (5 bases). Per germline, CDR1 SGDLS and CDR2 YYNGEE. V was cut by 0 bases and J by 2 bases, with 9 bases left in between. CDR3 length: 15 residues. This CDR3 reads CASSVGWGGNQPQHF. The CDR3 nucleotides read TGTGCCAGCAGCGTAGGATGGGGGGGCAATCAGCCCCAGCATTTT.

This chain links TRBV7-8 with TRBJ1-2; 10 bases agree with TRBD1. Germline V CDR1 and CDR2: SGHVS, FQNEAQ. The CDR3 runs to 21 residues. With V trimmed by 5 bases and J by 0 bases, 21 bases remained unmatched. The CDR3 region has the DNA TGTGCCAGCAGCCCCCGGGAAACACCCAGGACAGGGGGTCGGGCTAACTATGGCTACACCTTC. As protein: CASSPRETPRTGGRANYGYTF.

This chain links TRBV3-1 (or the pseudogene TRBV3-2) with TRBJ2-7; D remains ambiguous. The CDR3 extends over 12 amino acids. Trimming took 1 base from V and 6 from J, leaving 7 bases between them. Germline CDR1 and CDR2: LGHDT and YNNKEL (reference sequence). CDR3 loop: CASSQVRSEQYF. CDR3 nucleotides: TGTGCCAGCAGCCAAGTCCGGAGCGAGCAGTACTTC.

The chain joins TRBV19 to TRBJ1-5; TRBD1 matches 8 bases. Trimming cost V 5 bases and J 6 bases; bases outside gene matches: 9. This CDR3 is 15 amino acids long. Germline CDR1 LNHDA, CDR2 SQIVND (reference sequence). The CDR3, as DNA: TGTGCCAGTAGTCTCGGACAGGGAATCGGTCAGCCCCAGCATTTT. Protein product: CASSLGQGIGQPQHF. The full variable domain, rest sourced from reference TRBV19 and TRBJ1-5, is DGGITQSPKYLFRKEGQNVTLSCEQNLNHDAMYWYRQDPGQGLRLIYYSQIVNDFQKGDIAEGYSVSREKKESFPLTVTSAQKNPTAFYLCASSLGQGIGQPQHFGDGTRLSIL.

The genes are TRBV5-6 and TRBJ2-5; D perhaps matches TRBD2 (6 bases). The CDR3 has 12 amino acids. In germline, CDR1 is SGHDT, CDR2 YYEEEE. V gave up 7 bases and J gave up 5 bases, with 12 bases separating them. This CDR3 is CASGTSRETQYF. In nucleotides, the CDR3 is TGTGCCAGCGGGACTTCAAGGGAGACCCAGTACTTC.

The rearrangement links TRBV5-1 to TRBJ1-6; D is perhaps TRBD1 (6 bases). The CDR3 length is 16 residues. Germline V lookup: CDR1 SGHRS, CDR2 YFSETQ. Trimming took 4 bases from V and 7 from J, leaving 18 bases between them. In nucleotides, the CDR3 is TGCGCCAGCAGCGGTGAAAGAGGACAGATAAATTCACCCCTCCACTTT. It encodes CASSGERGQINSPLHF.

The chain joins TRBV2 to TRBJ2-3; D tentatively fits TRBD1 or TRBD2 (6 bases each). The V end was cut by 6 bases, the J end by 1 base, with 11 bases between. The CDR3 is made up of 14 amino acids. Germline loops: CDR1 SNHLY, CDR2 FYNNEI. The CDR3 bases are TGTGCCAGCAGGGTCGGGGGCGGCACAGATACGCAGTATTTT. This sequence encodes CASRVGGGTDTQYF.

The J gene is TRBJ2-5, the V gene TRBV5-1; TRBD1 matches 8 bases. The CDR3 totals 15 residues. Germline CDR1 reads SGHRS; CDR2 reads YFSETQ. J was trimmed by 1 base and V by 5 bases; bases with no gene match: 7. The CDR3 loop is CASRSGTGSQETQYF. The DNA for the CDR3 is TGCGCCAGCAGATCCGGGACAGGCTCCCAAGAGACCCAGTACTTC.

This chain connects TRBV10-3 to TRBJ2-7, with no clear D. V lost 0 bases and J 6 bases, leaving 9 bases between the germline ends. CDR3 length: 13 amino acids. Germline-derived CDR1 and CDR2 are ENHRY and SYGVKD. CDR3 nucleotides: TGTGCCATCAGTGAGTCGCTGAAGCCCGAGCAGTACTTC. Protein product: CAISESLKPEQYF.

J is TRBJ2-5 and V is TRBV29-1, with 7 bases aligning to TRBD1. Germline CDR1 is SQVTM and CDR2 is ANQGSEA. The CDR3 is 12 amino acids. Germline trimming cut 8 bases from V and 3 bases from J; bases unmatched to any gene: 6. CDR3 DNA: TGCAGCCACAGGGGACAGAAAGAGACCCAGTACTTC. It encodes CSHRGQKETQYF.

V usage is TRBV7-9 and J usage is TRBJ2-5; D is possibly TRBD2 (5 bases). V shed 0 bases and J shed 5 bases, with 13 bases lying between them. The V gene's germline CDR1 is SEHNR and CDR2 FQNEAQ (reference sequence). The CDR3 totals 15 residues. The CDR3 reads CASSLAGVASETQYF. CDR3 sequence (DNA): TGTGCCAGCAGCTTAGCGGGAGTAGCCTCGGAGACCCAGTACTTC.